The next 2 T cell receptor beta chains were all read from a single sample in a study of spatial heterogeneity in lung cancer. Time point in this sample: sample taken at primary tumor resection. The sequenced material consisted of unsorted whole RNA from tumor, nontumor lung or frozen PBMC. MiXCR, applied by TCRdb to the 5' RACE reads, yields one record per CDR3 protein. The sample lists 5,000 or so distinct CDR3 sequences, roughly 18% occurring once. The sequencing used normal lung tissue next to the tumor, collected at surgery. The receptors originated from a male donor with early-stage non-small cell lung cancer.

By sample share, this clonotype is medium-sized. This chain uses TRBV20-1 with TRBJ2-5; D call uncertain. V was clipped by 5 bases and J by 0 bases, with 10 bases between them. The germline V gene has CDR1 DFQATT and CDR2 SNEGSKA (reference sequence). This CDR3 contains 13 residues. As DNA, the CDR3 is TGCAGTGCTCATCAGCCGTACCAAGAGACCCAGTACTTC. Its translation: CSAHQPYQETQYF.

This clonotype is medium-sized in the sample. The V and J genes are TRBV7-8 and TRBJ1-5; TRBD1 matches 10 bases. CDR3 length equals 17 residues. The germline CDR1 and CDR2 sequences are SGHVS and FQNEAQ. Losses at the gene ends were 5 bases for V and 9 bases for J; bases not matched to a gene: 16. The CDR3 DNA is TGTGCCAGCAGCCCGTGGACAGGGGGAAGTGGGAATTCGCCCCAGCATTTT. Translation gives CASSPWTGGSGNSPQHF.